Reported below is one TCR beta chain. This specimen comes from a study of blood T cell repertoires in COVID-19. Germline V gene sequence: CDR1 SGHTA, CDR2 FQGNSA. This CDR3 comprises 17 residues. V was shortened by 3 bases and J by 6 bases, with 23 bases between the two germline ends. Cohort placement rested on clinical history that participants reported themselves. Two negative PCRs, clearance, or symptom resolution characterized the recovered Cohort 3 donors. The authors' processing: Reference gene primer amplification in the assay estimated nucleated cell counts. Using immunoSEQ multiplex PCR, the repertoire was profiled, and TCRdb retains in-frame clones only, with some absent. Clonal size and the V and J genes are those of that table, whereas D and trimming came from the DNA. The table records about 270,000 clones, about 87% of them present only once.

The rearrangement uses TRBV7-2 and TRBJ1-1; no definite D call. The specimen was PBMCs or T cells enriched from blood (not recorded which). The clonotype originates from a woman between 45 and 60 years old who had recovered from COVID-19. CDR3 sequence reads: CASSFFPGTISGAEAFF. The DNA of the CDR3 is TGTGCCAGCAGCTTTTTTCCGGGAACGATATCCGGGGCTGAAGCTTTCTTT.